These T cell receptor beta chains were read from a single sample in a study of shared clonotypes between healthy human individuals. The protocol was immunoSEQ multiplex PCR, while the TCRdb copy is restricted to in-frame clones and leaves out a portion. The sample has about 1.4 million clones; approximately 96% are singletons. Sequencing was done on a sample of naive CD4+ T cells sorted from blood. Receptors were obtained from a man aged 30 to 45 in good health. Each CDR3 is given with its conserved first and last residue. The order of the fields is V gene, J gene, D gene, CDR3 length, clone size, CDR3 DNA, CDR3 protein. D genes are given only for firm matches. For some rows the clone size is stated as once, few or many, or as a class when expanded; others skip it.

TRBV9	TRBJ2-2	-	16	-	TGTGCCAGCAGCGATCCGAGACTACAGAACACCGGGGAGCTGTTTTTT	CASSDPRLQNTGELFF
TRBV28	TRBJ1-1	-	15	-	TGTGCCAGCAGTTTCCGATCCGGGATCAGCACTGAAGCTTTCTTT	CASSFRSGISTEAFF
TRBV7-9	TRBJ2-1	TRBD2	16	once	TGTGCCAGCAGCATTAGAGGGAGGGCCGTCAGCAATGAGCAGTTCTTC	CASSIRGRAVSNEQFF
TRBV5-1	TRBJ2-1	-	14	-	TGCGCCAGCAGCTTGGAGGGGACTGAGAATGAGCAGTTCTTC	CASSLEGTENEQFF
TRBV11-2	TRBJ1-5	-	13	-	TGTGCCAGCAGCTTGGACAGTTATCAGCCCCAGCATTTT	CASSLDSYQPQHF
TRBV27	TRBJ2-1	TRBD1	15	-	TGTGCCAGCAGTTACCTGGGACAGAGGGACAATGAGCAGTTCTTC	CASSYLGQRDNEQFF
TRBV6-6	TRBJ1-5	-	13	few	TGTGCCAGCAGTCCGGGTCGAAATCAGCCCCAGCATTTT	CASSPGRNQPQHF
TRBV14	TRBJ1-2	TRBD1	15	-	TGTGCCAGCAGCCTCCCCGGCGAGGGGGCGAGAGGCTACACCTTC	CASSLPGEGARGYTF
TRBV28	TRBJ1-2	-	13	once	TGTGCCAGCAGTCGAGGACAGACCTATGGCTACACCTTC	CASSRGQTYGYTF
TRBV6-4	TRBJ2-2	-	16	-	TGTGCCAGCAGTGCCTCCGGTGGTCAGGGTCCCGGGGAGCTGTTTTTT	CASSASGGQGPGELFF
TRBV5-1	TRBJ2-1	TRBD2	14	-	TGCGCCAGCAGCTTGACTAGCGGGAGTAATGAGCAGTTCTTC	CASSLTSGSNEQFF
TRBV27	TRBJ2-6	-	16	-	TGTGCCAGCAGGAGTACAGGGAAGTCTGGGGCCAACGTCCTGACTTTC	CASRSTGKSGANVLTF
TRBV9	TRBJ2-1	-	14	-	TGTGCCAGCAGCGTAGGCCCCGTGATTGATGAGCAGTTCTTC	CASSVGPVIDEQFF
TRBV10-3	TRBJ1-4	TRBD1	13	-	TGTGCCACGAGACAGGGAATTAATGAAAAACTGTTTTTT	CATRQGINEKLFF
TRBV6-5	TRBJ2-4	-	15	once	TGTGCCAGCAGTTACTCCTGGGACAAGAAAAACATTCAGTACTTC	CASSYSWDKKNIQYF
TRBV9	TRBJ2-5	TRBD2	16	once	TGTGCCAGCAGCCCCCTAGCGGGAGTGATCCAAGAGACCCAGTACTTC	CASSPLAGVIQETQYF
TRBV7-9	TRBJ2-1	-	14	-	TGTGCCAGCAGCACCCCGGGGTCCTACAATGAGCAGTTCTTC	CASSTPGSYNEQFF
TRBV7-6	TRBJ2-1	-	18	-	TGTGCCAGCAGCAGAGGTAGCCGCGGGTCGTCCTTCCGCAATGAGCAGTTCTTC	CASSRGSRGSSFRNEQFF
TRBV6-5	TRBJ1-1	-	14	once	TGTGCCAGCAGTTACAAGGGGGTGAACACTGAAGCTTTCTTT	CASSYKGVNTEAFF
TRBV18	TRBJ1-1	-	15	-	TGTGCCAGCTCACCGTCGACAGCCATGAACACTGAAGCTTTCTTT	CASSPSTAMNTEAFF
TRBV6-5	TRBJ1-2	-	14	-	TGTGCCAGCAGTTACGTCGGGGGGGCCTATGGCTACACCTTC	CASSYVGGAYGYTF
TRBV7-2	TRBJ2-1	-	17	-	TGTGCCAGCAGCTTAGCGGCTAGCGCCTCCTCCTACAATGAGCAGTTCTTC	CASSLAASASSYNEQFF
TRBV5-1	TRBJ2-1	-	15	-	TGCGCCAGCAGCACACGACTAGGAGGGGCGGATGAGCAGTTCTTC	CASSTRLGGADEQFF
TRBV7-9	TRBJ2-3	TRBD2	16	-	TGTGCCAGCAGCTCGCGGACTAGCGGGAGTCCAGATACGCAGTATTTT	CASSSRTSGSPDTQYF
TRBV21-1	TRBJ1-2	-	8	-	TGTGCCAGCAGGGCCCTGACCTTC	CASRALTF
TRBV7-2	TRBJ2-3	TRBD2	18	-	TGTGCCAGCAGCTCCCAGGTCGGGGCGGGAGGGACCACAGATACGCAGTATTTT	CASSSQVGAGGTTDTQYF
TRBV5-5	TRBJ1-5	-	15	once	TGTGCCAGCAGCTTGTCGCCACTTAGCAATCAGCCCCAGCATTTT	CASSLSPLSNQPQHF
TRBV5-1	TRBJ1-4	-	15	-	TGCGCCAGCAGCAACTTCCCCGGTGGGGTTGAAAAACTGTTTTTT	CASSNFPGGVEKLFF
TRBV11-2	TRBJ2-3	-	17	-	TGTGCCAGCAGCTTAGTTTCCCAAACGGCAGGGATAGATACGCAGTATTTT	CASSLVSQTAGIDTQYF
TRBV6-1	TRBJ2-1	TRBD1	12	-	TGTGCCAGCAGTGGTCGACAGGGTGGTCGGTTCTTC	CASSGRQGGRFF
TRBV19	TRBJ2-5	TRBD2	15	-	TGTGCCAGTAGTTCTAGCGGGACCCGCAGGGAGACCCAGTACTTC	CASSSSGTRRETQYF
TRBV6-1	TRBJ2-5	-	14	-	TGTGCCAGCAGTGGGGCGCGCATCCAAGAGACCCAGTACTTC	CASSGARIQETQYF
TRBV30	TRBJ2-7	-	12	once	TGTGCCTGGAGTGTCCCAGGCTACGAGCAGTACTTC	CAWSVPGYEQYF
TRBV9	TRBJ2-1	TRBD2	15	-	TGTGCCAGCAGCGTAACAGCGGGAGCCTACAATGAGCAGTTCTTC	CASSVTAGAYNEQFF
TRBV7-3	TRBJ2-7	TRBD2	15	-	TGTGCCAGCAGCCTTACGGGAGGGCCTTCCTACGAGCAGTACTTC	CASSLTGGPSYEQYF
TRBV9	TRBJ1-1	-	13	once	TGTGCCAGCAGCGTAGTAGGCAGTAAAGAAGCTTTCTTT	CASSVVGSKEAFF
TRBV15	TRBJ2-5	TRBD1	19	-	TGTGCCACCAGCAGGCCGTCCCGTGGGCAGGGGGCTAGGAGGGAGACCCAGTACTTC	CATSRPSRGQGARRETQYF
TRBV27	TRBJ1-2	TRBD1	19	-	TGTGCCAACGGAGCCTTCGACACTACCCGGGACAGGCCGCTGGGTGGCTACACCTTC	CANGAFDTTRDRPLGGYTF
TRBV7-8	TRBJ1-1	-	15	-	TGTGCCAGCAGCGACCGCGGGACTGAGAATACTGAAGCTTTCTTT	CASSDRGTENTEAFF
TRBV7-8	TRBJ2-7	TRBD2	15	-	TGTGCCAGCAGCTTGACTAGCGGGAGACTTGTGGGGCAGTACTTC	CASSLTSGRLVGQYF
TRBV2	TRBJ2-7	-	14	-	TGTGCCAGCTCGTTCACGACGGAGGGAGCCGAGCAGTACTTC	CASSFTTEGAEQYF
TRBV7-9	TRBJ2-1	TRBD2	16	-	TGTGCCAGCAGCCTAGCCGTAGCGGGCTCCGACAATGAGCAGTTCTTC	CASSLAVAGSDNEQFF
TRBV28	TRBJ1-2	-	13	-	TGTGCCAGCGGTATACCCAGGGGTTTCGGCTACACCTTC	CASGIPRGFGYTF
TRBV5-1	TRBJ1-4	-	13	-	TGCGCCAGCAGCTTGGGACCTAGTGAAAAACTGTTTTTT	CASSLGPSEKLFF
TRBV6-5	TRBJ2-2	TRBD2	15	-	TGTGCCAGCAGTTACACTAGCGGGAGGTTCGGGGAGCTGTTTTTT	CASSYTSGRFGELFF
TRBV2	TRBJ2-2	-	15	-	TGTGCCAGTAGACCTAACCTTCCGAACACCGGGGAGCTGTTTTTT	CASRPNLPNTGELFF
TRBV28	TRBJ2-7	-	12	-	TGTGCCAGCAGCCCCGAGGGGCCCGAGCAGTACTTC	CASSPEGPEQYF
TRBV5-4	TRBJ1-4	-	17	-	TGTGCCAGCAGCCCCCGCGGAGGGGTGGGAACTAATGAAAAACTGTTTTTT	CASSPRGGVGTNEKLFF
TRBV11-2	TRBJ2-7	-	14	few	TGTGCCAGCAGCTACACAGAAAGCTCCTACGAGCAGTACTTC	CASSYTESSYEQYF
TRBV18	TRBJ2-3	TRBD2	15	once	TGTGCCAGCTCCCAGGGACTAGCGGGAGAGGGTACGCAGTATTTT	CASSQGLAGEGTQYF